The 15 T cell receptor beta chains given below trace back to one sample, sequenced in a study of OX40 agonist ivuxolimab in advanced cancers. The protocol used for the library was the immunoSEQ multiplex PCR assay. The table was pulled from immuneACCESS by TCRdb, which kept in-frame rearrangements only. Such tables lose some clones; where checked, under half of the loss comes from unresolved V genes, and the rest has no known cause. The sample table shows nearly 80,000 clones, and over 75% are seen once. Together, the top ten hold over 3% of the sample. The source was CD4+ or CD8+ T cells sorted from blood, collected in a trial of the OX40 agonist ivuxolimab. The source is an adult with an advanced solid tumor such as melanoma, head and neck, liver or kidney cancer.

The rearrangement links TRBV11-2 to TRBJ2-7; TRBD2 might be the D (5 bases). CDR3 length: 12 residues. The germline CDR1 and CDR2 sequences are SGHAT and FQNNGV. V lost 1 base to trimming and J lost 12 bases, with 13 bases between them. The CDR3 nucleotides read TGTGCCAGCAGCTTAGTAGCAGCGGTCTGGTACTTC. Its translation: CASSLVAAVWYF.

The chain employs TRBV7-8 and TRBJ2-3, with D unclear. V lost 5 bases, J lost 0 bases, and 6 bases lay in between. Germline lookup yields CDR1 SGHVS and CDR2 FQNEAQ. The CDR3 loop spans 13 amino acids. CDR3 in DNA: TGTGCCAGCAGCCCCGCTAGCACAGATACGCAGTATTTT. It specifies CASSPASTDTQYF.

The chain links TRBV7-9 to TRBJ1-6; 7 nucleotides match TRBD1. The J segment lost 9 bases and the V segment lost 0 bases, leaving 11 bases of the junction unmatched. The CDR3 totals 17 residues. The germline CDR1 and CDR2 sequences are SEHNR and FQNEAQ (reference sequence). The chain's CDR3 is CASSLAPGTGVRSPLHF. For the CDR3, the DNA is TGTGCCAGCAGCTTAGCCCCCGGAACAGGGGTACGTTCACCCCTCCACTTT.

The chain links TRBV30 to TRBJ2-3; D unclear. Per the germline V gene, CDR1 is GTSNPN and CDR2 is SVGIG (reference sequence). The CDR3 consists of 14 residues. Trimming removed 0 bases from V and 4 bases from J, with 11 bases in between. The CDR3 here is CAWSVFSWADTQYF. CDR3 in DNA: TGTGCCTGGAGTGTATTCAGTTGGGCAGATACGCAGTATTTT.

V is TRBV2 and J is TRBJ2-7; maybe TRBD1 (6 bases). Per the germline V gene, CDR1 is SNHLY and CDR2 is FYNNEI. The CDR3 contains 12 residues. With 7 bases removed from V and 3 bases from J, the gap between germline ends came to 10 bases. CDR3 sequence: CASTNRDYEQYF. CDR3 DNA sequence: TGTGCCAGCACTAACAGGGACTACGAGCAGTACTTC.

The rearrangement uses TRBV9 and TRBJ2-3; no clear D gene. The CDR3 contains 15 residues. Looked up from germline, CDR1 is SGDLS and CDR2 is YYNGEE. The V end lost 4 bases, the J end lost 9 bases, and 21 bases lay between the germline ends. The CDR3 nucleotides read TGTGCCAGCAGCCCAAATGCGGATCCGGTAGGCACGCAGTATTTT. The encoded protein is CASSPNADPVGTQYF. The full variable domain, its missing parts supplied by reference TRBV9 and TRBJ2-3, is DSGVTQTPKHLITATGQRVTLRCSPRSGDLSVYWYQQSLDQGLQFLIQYYNGEERAKGNILERFSAQQFPDLHSELNLSSLELGDSALYFCASSPNADPVGTQYFGPGTRLTVL.

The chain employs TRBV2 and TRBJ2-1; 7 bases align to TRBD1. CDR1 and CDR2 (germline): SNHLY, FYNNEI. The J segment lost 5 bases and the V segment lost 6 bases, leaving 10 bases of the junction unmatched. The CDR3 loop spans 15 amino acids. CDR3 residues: CASRGDSFLDNEQFF. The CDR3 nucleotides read TGTGCCAGCAGAGGGGACAGCTTCTTGGACAATGAGCAGTTCTTC.

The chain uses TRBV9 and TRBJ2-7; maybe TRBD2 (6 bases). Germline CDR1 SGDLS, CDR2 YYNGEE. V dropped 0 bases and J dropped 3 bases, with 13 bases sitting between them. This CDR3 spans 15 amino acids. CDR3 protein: CASSVAEGGVYEQYF. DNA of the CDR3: TGTGCCAGCAGCGTAGCCGAGGGAGGTGTCTACGAGCAGTACTTC.

CDR3 sequence (DNA): TGTGCCTGGACAGTGGACAGGGGGGTCAATGAGCAGTTCTTC. Protein product: CAWTVDRGVNEQFF. This chain uses TRBV30 with TRBJ2-1, with 10 bases lining up with TRBD1. The germline CDR1 and CDR2 sequences are GTSNPN and SVGIG (reference sequence). The CDR3 length is 14 residues. The V gene end was trimmed by 4 bases and the J gene end by 6 bases; junction bases not matched to a gene: 6.

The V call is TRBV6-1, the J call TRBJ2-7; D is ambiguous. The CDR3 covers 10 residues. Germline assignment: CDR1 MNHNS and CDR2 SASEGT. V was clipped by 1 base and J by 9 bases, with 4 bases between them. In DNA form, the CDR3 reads TGTGCCAGCAGTGAAGACAGGCAGTACTTC. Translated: CASSEDRQYF.

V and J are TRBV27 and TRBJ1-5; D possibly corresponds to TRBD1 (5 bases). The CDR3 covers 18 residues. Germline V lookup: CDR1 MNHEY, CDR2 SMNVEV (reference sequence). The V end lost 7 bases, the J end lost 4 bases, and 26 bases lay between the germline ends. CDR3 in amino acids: CASTFTGGTFRSNQPQHF. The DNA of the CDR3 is TGTGCCAGCACCTTCACCGGAGGGACCTTTCGGTCTAATCAGCCCCAGCATTTT.

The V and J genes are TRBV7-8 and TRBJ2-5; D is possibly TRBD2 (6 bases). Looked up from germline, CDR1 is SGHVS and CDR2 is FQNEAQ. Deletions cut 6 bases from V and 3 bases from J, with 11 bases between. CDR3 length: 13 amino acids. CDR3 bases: TGTGCCAGCAGGGCGGGATTCGAAGAGACCCAGTACTTC. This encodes CASRAGFEETQYF.

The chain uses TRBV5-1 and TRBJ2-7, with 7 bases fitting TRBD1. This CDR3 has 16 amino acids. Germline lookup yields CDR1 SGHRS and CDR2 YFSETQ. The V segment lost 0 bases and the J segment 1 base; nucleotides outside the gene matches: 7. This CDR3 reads CASSLAGTGESYEQYF. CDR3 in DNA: TGCGCCAGCAGCTTGGCCGGTACAGGGGAGTCCTACGAGCAGTACTTC.

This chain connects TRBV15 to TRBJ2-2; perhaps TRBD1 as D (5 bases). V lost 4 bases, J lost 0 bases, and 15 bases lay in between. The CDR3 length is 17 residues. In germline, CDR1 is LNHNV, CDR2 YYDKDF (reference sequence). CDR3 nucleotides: TGTGCCACCAGCATAAACCCCCAGGGTCCGAACACCGGGGAGCTGTTTTTT. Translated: CATSINPQGPNTGELFF.

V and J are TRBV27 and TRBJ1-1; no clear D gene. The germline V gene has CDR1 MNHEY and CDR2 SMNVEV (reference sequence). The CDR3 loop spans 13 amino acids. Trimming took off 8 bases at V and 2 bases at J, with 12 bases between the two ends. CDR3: CASASRSNTEAFF. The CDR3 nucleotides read TGTGCCAGCGCCAGCCGGAGTAACACTGAAGCTTTCTTT.